One sample yielded the 9 T cell receptor beta chains listed below, sequenced in a study of Graves' ophthalmopathy and Graves' hyperthyroidism. The study amplified TCR beta CDR3 regions using RNA transcripts. Second-round multiplex PCR came after first-round RT-PCR with HTBI primers. Using its own MiXCR run on the multiplex PCR reads, TCRdb lists one record per CDR3 protein. The sample lists hundreds of thousands of distinct CDR3 sequences, about a fifth occurring once. The sequenced sample was peripheral blood. The receptors shown here come from a woman under 30 with stable Graves' hyperthyroidism. Some clones in this sample may be carry-over from other donors' samples.

The chain is built from TRBV27 and TRBJ2-6; no reliable D call. CDR1 is MNHEY, CDR2 SMNVEV, per germline (reference sequence). The V gene lost 2 bases and the J gene lost 4 bases, with 15 bases spanning the gap. This CDR3 is 17 amino acids long. The CDR3 region has the DNA TGTGCCAGCAGTTTAGCCCTGAGTGCTCTGGGGGCCAACGTCCTGACTTTC. This encodes CASSLALSALGANVLTF.

This clonotype has a handful of counts. The rearrangement uses TRBV15 and TRBJ2-7; D is perhaps TRBD2 (5 bases). The CDR3 runs to 14 residues. With 4 bases removed from V and 3 bases from J, the gap between germline ends came to 13 bases. Germline assignment: CDR1 LNHNV and CDR2 YYDKDF (reference sequence). The CDR3 is CATSISTGYYEQYF. For the CDR3, the DNA is TGTGCCACCAGCATTTCCACGGGGTACTACGAGCAGTACTTC.

CDR3 residues: CATSDATAGTVNTGELFF. The DNA of the CDR3 is TGTGCCACCAGTGATGCTACGGCCGGGACGGTGAACACCGGGGAGCTGTTTTTT. The genes are TRBV24-1 and TRBJ2-2; perhaps D is TRBD1 or TRBD2 (5 bases each). V shed 3 bases and J shed 1 base, with 17 bases lying between them. The length of the CDR3 is 18 residues. Per the germline V gene, CDR1 is KGHDR and CDR2 is SFDVKD.

V gene TRBV7-2 combines with J gene TRBJ1-2; tentative D call: TRBD1 (6 bases). Trimming removed 5 bases at V and 7 bases at J, with 20 bases between. The CDR3 is made up of 15 amino acids. The germline V gene encodes CDR1 SGHTA and CDR2 FQGNSA. The CDR3 sequence: CASSRHRDNLSGYTF. In DNA, the CDR3 is TGTGCCAGCAGCCGTCACCGGGACAACCTATCTGGCTACACCTTC.

This clonotype was observed many times. The chain couples TRBV3-1 to TRBJ1-1, with 8 bases lining up with TRBD1. Trimming took 4 bases from V and 1 from J; bases not matched to a gene: 8. Looked up from germline, CDR1 is LGHDT and CDR2 is YNNKEL (reference sequence). The CDR3 extends over 16 amino acids. The DNA for the CDR3 is TGTGCCAGCAGCCCTCACTCGACAGGGGCGAACACTGAAGCTTTCTTT. The encoded protein is CASSPHSTGANTEAFF.

This clonotype was recorded at least ten times. The rearrangement links TRBV6-2 or TRBV6-3 to TRBJ1-2; D uncertain. Trimming stripped 6 bases from V and 4 bases from J, with 12 bases between. This CDR3 is 13 amino acids long. CDR1 is MNHEY, CDR2 SVGEGT, per germline. The chain's CDR3 is CASSPDGFYGYTF. CDR3 bases: TGTGCCAGCAGCCCCGACGGGTTCTATGGCTACACCTTC.

There are many counts of this clonotype. V is TRBV6-1 and J is TRBJ2-7; D not certain. V dropped 5 bases and J dropped 4 bases, with 9 bases sitting between them. From germline, CDR1 is MNHNS and CDR2 SASEGT. The CDR3 loop spans 12 amino acids. The CDR3 here is CASSMDPYEQYF. CDR3 sequence (DNA): TGTGCCAGCAGTATGGACCCTTACGAGCAGTACTTC.

In its sample, this clonotype was seen many times. A read error may account for a junction end that differs from germline. This chain links TRBV29-1 with TRBJ2-7; possibly TRBD1 for D (6 bases). CDR1 is SQVTM and CDR2 is ANQGSEA in the germline V gene. This CDR3 contains 11 residues. The CDR3 DNA reads as TGCAGCGTAGAAACAGGGCGCGAGGAGTACTTC. It is translated as CSVETGREEYF.

This clonotype was found many times. The rearrangement joins TRBV28 to TRBJ1-2; no firm D call. The CDR3 contains 14 residues. CDR1 is MDHEN and CDR2 is SYDVKM in the germline V gene. Trimming cost V 2 bases and J 2 bases, with 9 bases left between them. CDR3 protein: CASSLTAPNYGYTF. The CDR3 DNA follows: TGTGCCAGCAGTTTAACAGCTCCAAACTATGGCTACACCTTC.